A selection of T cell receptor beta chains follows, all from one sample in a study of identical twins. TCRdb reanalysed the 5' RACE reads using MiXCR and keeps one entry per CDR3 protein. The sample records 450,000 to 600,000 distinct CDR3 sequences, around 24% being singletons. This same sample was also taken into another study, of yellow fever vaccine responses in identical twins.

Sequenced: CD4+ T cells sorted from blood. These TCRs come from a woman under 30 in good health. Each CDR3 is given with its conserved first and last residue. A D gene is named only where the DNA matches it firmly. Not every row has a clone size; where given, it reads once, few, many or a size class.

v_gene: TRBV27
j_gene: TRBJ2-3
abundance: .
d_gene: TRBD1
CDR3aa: CASSLTRTGQTDTQYF
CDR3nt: TGTGCCAGCAGTCTAACTCGGACAGGGCAGACAGATACGCAGTATTTT

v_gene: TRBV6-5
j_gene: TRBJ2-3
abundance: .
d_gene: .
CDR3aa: CASSYRQITDTQYF
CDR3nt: TGTGCCAGCAGTTACCGGCAGATCACAGATACGCAGTATTTT

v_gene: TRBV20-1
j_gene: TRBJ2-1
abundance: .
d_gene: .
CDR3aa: CSARGRYSYNEQFF
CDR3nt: TGCAGTGCTAGAGGCCGTTATTCCTACAATGAGCAGTTCTTC

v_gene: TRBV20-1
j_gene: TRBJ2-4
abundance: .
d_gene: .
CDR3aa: CSARASPGAKNIQYF
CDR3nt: TGCAGTGCTAGAGCGTCACCCGGGGCCAAAAACATTCAGTACTTC

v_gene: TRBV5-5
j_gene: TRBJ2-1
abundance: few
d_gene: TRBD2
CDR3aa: CASSSNGLRGDEQFF
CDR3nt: TGTGCCAGCAGCTCTAACGGGCTCCGGGGGGATGAGCAGTTCTTC

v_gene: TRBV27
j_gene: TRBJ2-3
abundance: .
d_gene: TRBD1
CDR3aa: CASSWDRDTDTQYF
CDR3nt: TGTGCCAGCAGTTGGGACAGGGACACAGATACGCAGTATTTT

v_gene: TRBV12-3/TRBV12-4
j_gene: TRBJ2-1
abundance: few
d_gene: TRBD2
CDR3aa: CASRTSGIGYNEQFF
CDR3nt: TGTGCCAGCAGAACTAGCGGGATAGGCTACAATGAGCAGTTCTTC

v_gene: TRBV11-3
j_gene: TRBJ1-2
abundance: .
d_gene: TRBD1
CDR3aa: CAKQGDYGYTF
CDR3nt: TGTGCCAAACAGGGGGACTATGGCTACACCTTC

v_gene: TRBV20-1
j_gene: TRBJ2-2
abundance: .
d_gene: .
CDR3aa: CSARGTENTGELFF
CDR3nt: TGCAGTGCTAGAGGGACAGAGAACACCGGGGAGCTGTTTTTT

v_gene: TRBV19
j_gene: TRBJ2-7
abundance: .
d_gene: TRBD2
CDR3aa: CATSGGGPYEQYF
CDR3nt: TGTGCCACAAGCGGGGGGGGCCCCTACGAGCAGTACTTC

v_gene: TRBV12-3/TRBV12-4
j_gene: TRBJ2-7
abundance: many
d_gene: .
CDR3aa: CASSLRGLSYEQYF
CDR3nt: TGTGCCAGCAGTCTCAGGGGACTCTCCTACGAGCAGTACTTC

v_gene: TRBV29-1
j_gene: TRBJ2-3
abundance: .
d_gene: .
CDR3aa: CSVDALGPDTQYF
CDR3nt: TGCAGCGTTGATGCCCTTGGCCCAGATACGCAGTATTTT

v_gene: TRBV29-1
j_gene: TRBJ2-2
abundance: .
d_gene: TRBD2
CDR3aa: CRASGGLVSSTGELFF
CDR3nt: TGCAGAGCCAGTGGGGGACTAGTCTCTAGTACCGGGGAGCTGTTTTTT

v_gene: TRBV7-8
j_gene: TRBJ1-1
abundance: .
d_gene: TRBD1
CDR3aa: CASSLEQGDPEAFF
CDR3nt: TGTGCCAGCAGCTTGGAACAGGGGGATCCCGAAGCTTTCTTT

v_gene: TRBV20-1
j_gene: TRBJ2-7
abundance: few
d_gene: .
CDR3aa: CSAPPCRESYEQYF
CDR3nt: TGCAGTGCTCCCCCTTGTAGAGAGTCCTACGAGCAGTACTTC

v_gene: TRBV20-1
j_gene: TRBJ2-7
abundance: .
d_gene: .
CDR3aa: CSAKRSPGDNEQYF
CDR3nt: TGCAGTGCAAAGAGATCCCCAGGGGACAACGAGCAGTACTTC

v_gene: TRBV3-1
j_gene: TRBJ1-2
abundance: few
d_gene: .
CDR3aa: CASSQDRGNGYTF
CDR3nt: TGTGCCAGCAGCCAAGATAGGGGGAACGGCTACACCTTC

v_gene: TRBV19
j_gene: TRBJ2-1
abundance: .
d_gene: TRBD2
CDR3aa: CASSIPSGNEQFF
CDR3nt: TGTGCCAGTAGTATCCCTAGCGGGAATGAGCAGTTCTTC

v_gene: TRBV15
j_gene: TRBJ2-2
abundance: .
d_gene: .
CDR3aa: CATSRDGVTGELFF
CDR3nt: TGTGCCACCAGCAGGGATGGGGTAACCGGGGAGCTGTTTTTT

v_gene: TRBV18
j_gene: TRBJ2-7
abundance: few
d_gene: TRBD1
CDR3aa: CATVGGKGEQYF
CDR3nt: TGTGCCACCGTAGGGGGCAAGGGCGAGCAGTACTTC

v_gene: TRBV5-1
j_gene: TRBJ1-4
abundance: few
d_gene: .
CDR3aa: CASSLEGKEKLFF
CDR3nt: TGCGCCAGCAGCTTGGAGGGGAAGGAAAAACTGTTTTTT

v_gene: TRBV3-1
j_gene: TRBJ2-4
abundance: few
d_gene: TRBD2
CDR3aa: CASSRTSGMRAKNIQYF
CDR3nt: TGTGCCAGCAGCCGGACTAGCGGGATGAGGGCCAAAAACATTCAGTACTTC

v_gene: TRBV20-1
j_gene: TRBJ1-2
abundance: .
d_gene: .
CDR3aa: CSAQDGYGYTF
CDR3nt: TGCAGTGCTCAAGACGGCTATGGCTACACCTTC

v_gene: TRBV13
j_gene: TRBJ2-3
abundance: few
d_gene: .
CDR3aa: CASSANTDTQYF
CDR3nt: TGTGCCAGCAGCGCCAACACAGATACGCAGTATTTT